The 20 T cell receptor beta chains below all came from one sample that was sequenced in a study of CD8+ T cells in alopecia areata. Specified treatment: oral pan-JAK inhibitor, 5-10 mg twice daily. RNA was isolated and reverse transcribed to cDNA, the sequencing template. Data came from immunoSEQ multiplex PCR; TCRdb stores just in-frame clones and leaves some out. The profile shows more than 150,000 clones, around 60% of them singletons. Here the sequenced sample was CD8+ T cells sorted from blood, taken at week 24, from a patient treated with tofacitinib. The source is a human donor with alopecia areata.

The chain couples TRBV29-1 to TRBJ1-1; no firm D call. CDR1 is SQVTM and CDR2 is ANQGSEA in the germline V gene. CDR3 length: 12 amino acids. Trimming left V 1 base short and J 5 bases short, with 8 bases between. CDR3 nucleotides: TGCAGCGTTGAAGGAAGGAGGACTGAAGCTTTCTTT. The encoded protein is CSVEGRRTEAFF.

The chain has TRBV11-2 and TRBJ2-7; D is perhaps TRBD2 (6 bases). CDR1 and CDR2 (germline): SGHAT, FQNNGV. The V end was cut by 5 bases, the J end by 7 bases, with 12 bases between. The CDR3 is 12 residues long. CDR3 bases: TGTGCCAGCAGCCATCTAGCGAGGGAGCAGTACTTC. This gives the protein CASSHLAREQYF.

The chain couples TRBV30 to TRBJ1-2, with TRBD1 as a possible D gene (6 bases). Germline CDR1 and CDR2: GTSNPN and SVGIG (reference sequence). Trimming shortened V by 5 bases and J by 3 bases, and 19 bases separated the two germline ends. The CDR3 contains 15 residues. The CDR3 is CAWFLQGSTYYGYTF. In DNA form, the CDR3 reads TGTGCCTGGTTCCTCCAGGGGAGCACCTACTATGGCTACACCTTC.

The V and J genes are TRBV7-2 and TRBJ1-6; D not resolved. CDR3 length: 14 amino acids. Germline CDR1 SGHTA, CDR2 FQGNSA. V lost 3 bases to trimming and J lost 7 bases, with 10 bases between them. CDR3: CASSLSTVNSPLHF. The CDR3 DNA is TGTGCCAGCAGCTTGAGCACAGTAAATTCACCCCTCCACTTT.

The rearrangement links TRBV11-2 to TRBJ2-2; D call uncertain. In germline, CDR1 is SGHAT, CDR2 FQNNGV. CDR3 size: 13 residues. V was cut by 0 bases and J by 5 bases, with 4 bases left in between. This CDR3 reads CASSLDVTGELFF. The CDR3 DNA sequence: TGTGCCAGCAGCTTAGACGTAACCGGGGAGCTGTTTTTT.

The chain is built from TRBV29-1 and TRBJ2-1; D might be TRBD2 (5 bases). The CDR3 is made up of 13 amino acids. Germline-derived CDR1 and CDR2 are SQVTM and ANQGSEA. Trimming stripped 5 bases from V and 7 bases from J, with 15 bases between. The chain's CDR3 is CSVLGTSPNEQFF. The CDR3 DNA reads as TGCAGCGTTTTGGGAACTAGTCCAAATGAGCAGTTCTTC.

In this sample, this clone turned up a few times. The chain uses TRBV5-6 and TRBJ2-7; D is undetermined. The CDR3 runs 12 residues. V gave up 4 bases and J gave up 3 bases, with 8 bases separating them. Per germline, CDR1 SGHDT and CDR2 YYEEEE. The CDR3 protein is CASSHGVYEQYF. The CDR3 nucleotides are TGTGCCAGCAGCCATGGGGTCTACGAGCAGTACTTC.

This clone was observed a handful of times. CDR3 nucleotides: TGTGCCACCAGCCGGGACAGGGGACTTGGCAATGAGCAGTTCTTC. This gives the protein CATSRDRGLGNEQFF. The chain carries TRBV15 and TRBJ2-1; 10 bases agree with TRBD1. V was pared by 5 bases and J by 6 bases, with 7 bases of the junction left unmatched. This CDR3 has 15 residues. Germline V lookup: CDR1 LNHNV, CDR2 YYDKDF (reference sequence).

This clone has a handful of counts. The chain links TRBV5-6 to TRBJ1-1, with D hard to call. The CDR3 runs 13 residues. In germline, CDR1 is SGHDT, CDR2 YYEEEE. Trimming removed 4 bases from V and 3 bases from J, with 10 bases in between. The CDR3 region has the DNA TGTGCCAGCAGCCCAGACACACACACTGAAGCTTTCTTT. Translated, it gives CASSPDTHTEAFF.

The chain joins TRBV5-5 to TRBJ2-1, with a weak D call TRBD2 (5 bases). V lost 1 base, J lost 2 bases, and 10 bases lay in between. Looked up from germline, CDR1 is SGHKS and CDR2 is YYEKEE (reference sequence). This CDR3 comprises 15 residues. The CDR3 DNA sequence: TGTGCCAGCAGCTTGAGGGAGAACGCCTACAATGAGCAGTTCTTC. Its translation: CASSLRENAYNEQFF.

This clone showed up just a few times. V gene TRBV6-5 combines with J gene TRBJ2-7; TRBD1 aligns across 8 bases. Germline CDR1 reads MNHEY; CDR2 reads SVGAGI. CDR3 length: 16 amino acids. V gave up 3 bases and J gave up 4 bases; unmatched junction bases: 11. The CDR3 region is CASSYEPQGAVYEQYF. The CDR3 DNA is TGTGCCAGCAGTTATGAGCCCCAGGGGGCGGTTTACGAGCAGTACTTC.

This clone was counted once. The chain couples TRBV4-1 to TRBJ1-1; TRBD1 aligns across 8 bases. The germline gives CDR1 MGHRA, CDR2 YSYEKL. The ends lost 3 bases at V and 0 bases at J; junction bases unmatched: 0. The CDR3 contains 14 residues. The CDR3 region is CASSQGQVNTEAFF. CDR3 bases: TGCGCCAGCAGCCAGGGACAGGTGAACACTGAAGCTTTCTTT.

The gene calls are TRBV4-1 and TRBJ1-1; TRBD1 matches at 7 bases. This CDR3 comprises 14 residues. Losses at the gene ends were 0 bases for V and 7 bases for J; bases not matched to a gene: 5. Per the germline V gene, CDR1 is MGHRA and CDR2 is YSYEKL. The CDR3 coding sequence is TGCGCCAGCAGCCAAGAAAGCAGGGACAGTGAAGCTTTCTTT. It specifies CASSQESRDSEAFF.

CDR3 sequence: CAWLRWPGNTIYF. CDR3 sequence (DNA): TGTGCCTGGCTTCGATGGCCTGGAAACACCATATATTTT. This chain connects TRBV30 to TRBJ1-3; D remains unclear. Deletions cut 5 bases from V and 2 bases from J, with 10 bases between. The CDR3 totals 13 residues. The germline gives CDR1 GTSNPN, CDR2 SVGIG (reference sequence).

This clone was recorded a few times. The chain joins TRBV23-1 to TRBJ2-5; D ambiguous. TRBV23-1 is an open reading frame whose function is uncertain. This CDR3 has 15 amino acids. Trimming took 3 bases from V and 2 from J, leaving 13 bases between them. The CDR3 spells CASSQDGSSQETQYF. The DNA of the CDR3 is TGCGCCAGCAGTCAGGACGGATCTAGTCAAGAGACCCAGTACTTC.

This clone has just a few counts. CDR3 in DNA: TGTGCCAGCAGCTTAGATCTGCCAGATTCACCCCTCCACTTT. This gives the protein CASSLDLPDSPLHF. V usage is TRBV11-1 and J usage is TRBJ1-6; D remains ambiguous. Trimming stripped 1 base from V and 8 bases from J, with 9 bases between. Germline V gene data show CDR1 as SGHAT and CDR2 as FQDESV (reference sequence). The CDR3 has 14 amino acids.

V and J are TRBV10-3 and TRBJ1-2, with 7 bases aligning to TRBD1. Germline CDR1 ENHRY, CDR2 SYGVKD. There are 15 residues in the CDR3. Germline trimming cut 3 bases from V and 6 bases from J; bases unmatched to any gene: 10. CDR3 residues: CAISDLQGLEDGYTF. CDR3 in DNA: TGTGCCATCAGTGATCTACAGGGGCTAGAGGATGGCTACACCTTC.

This chain connects TRBV9 to TRBJ1-2, with 7 bases aligning to TRBD1. The germline V gene has CDR1 SGDLS and CDR2 YYNGEE. The trim removed 4 bases at V and 7 bases at J, leaving 13 bases unmatched. CDR3 length: 15 residues. CDR3: CASSPRTGTPSGYTF. CDR3 nucleotides: TGTGCCAGCAGCCCCCGGACAGGCACTCCCTCTGGCTACACCTTC. The variable domain in full, completed from reference TRBV9 and TRBJ1-2, reads DSGVTQTPKHLITATGQRVTLRCSPRSGDLSVYWYQQSLDQGLQFLIQYYNGEERAKGNILERFSAQQFPDLHSELNLSSLELGDSALYFCASSPRTGTPSGYTFGSGTRLTVV.

The chain is built from TRBV29-1 and TRBJ2-1; perhaps TRBD1 as D (8 bases). Trimming removed 6 bases at V and 14 bases at J, with 14 bases between. This CDR3 region has 10 residues. Per germline, CDR1 SQVTM and CDR2 ANQGSEA. CDR3 protein: CSVSTGGEFF. CDR3 coding DNA: TGCAGCGTCTCAACAGGGGGGGAGTTCTTC.

This clone has only a few counts. This rearrangement joins TRBV29-1 to TRBJ1-2; TRBD1 matches at 9 bases. Trimming removed 6 bases from V and 6 bases from J; junction bases left unmatched: 8. CDR1 is SQVTM and CDR2 is ANQGSEA in the germline V gene. This CDR3 spans 13 amino acids. This CDR3 reads CSVAKGQGDGYTF. As DNA, the CDR3 is TGCAGCGTCGCCAAGGGACAGGGAGATGGCTACACCTTC. The full variable domain, completed using reference TRBV29-1 and TRBJ1-2, is SAVISQKPSRDICQRGTSLTIQCQVDSQVTMMFWYRQQPGQSLTLIATANQGSEATYESGFVIDKFPISRPNLTFSTLTVSNMSPEDSSIYLCSVAKGQGDGYTFGSGTRLTVV.